This TCR beta chain comes out of a study of identical twins. General study points: Models underestimated out-of-frame TCR alpha sharing in monozygotic twins.

It was template switching that added a universal primer site, and there were unique molecular identifiers on the cDNA. TCRdb used MiXCR to reprocess the 5' RACE reads, holding one entry per CDR3 protein. The table records about 340,000 distinct CDR3 sequences, 9% to 15% of them present only once. V was clipped by 4 bases and J by 4 bases; unmatched bases: 0. The CDR3 length is 15 residues. From germline, CDR1 is SGHDN and CDR2 FVKESK. This clonotype has ten or more counts. Its matching antigen is unknown. The sample was also reused in another study, on yellow fever vaccine responses in identical twins.

The sequenced material came from CD8+ T cells sorted from blood. V usage is TRBV14 and J usage is TRBJ2-3; TRBD2 matches at 15 bases. The source of this sequence is a woman aged 18-35 years in good health. For the CDR3, the DNA is TGTGCCAGCAGCCGGACTAGCGGGGGGGCAGATACGCAGTATTTT. Translation: CASSRTSGGADTQYF.